Listed below are T cell receptor beta chains from one sample, sequenced in a study of blood T cell repertoires in COVID-19. Assay: immunoSEQ multiplex PCR; the TCRdb copy retains only in-frame clones and omits some. The table records roughly 40,000 clones, around 88% of them present only once. Material: peripheral blood. The receptors originated from a woman aged 80 or over with active or convalescent COVID-19. The CDR3 runs from the conserved cysteine through the conserved F or W. The D gene is left open where the match is weak. Clone size is given for some rows only: seen once, a few or many times, or a class if the clone is expanded.

- TRBJ2-7 TRBV4-1 TRBD2 TGCGCCAGCAGCCAAGTCTTAGCACTAGCGGGCTACGAGCAGTACTTC CASSQVLALAGYEQYF
- TRBJ2-7 TRBV19 TRBD1 TGTGCCAGTAGGACAGGGGCCCTGGGGCTCTACGAGCAGTACTTC CASRTGALGLYEQYF
- TRBJ1-3 TRBV6-2/TRBV6-3 - TGTGCCAGCAGTTACGGCAGGCTCGGAAACACCATATATTTT CASSYGRLGNTIYF
- TRBJ1-3 TRBV5-4 - TGTGCCAGCAGCCTCCAGGGCTCTGGAAACACCATATATTTT CASSLQGSGNTIYF
- TRBJ2-2 TRBV7-3 - TGTGCCAGCAGCTTAGGGCTCGCCGGGGAGCTGTTTTTT CASSLGLAGELFF
- TRBJ1-5 TRBV7-8 TRBD1 TGTGCCAGCAGCACGTGGACAGGGCTTAGCAATCAGCCCCAGCATTTT CASSTWTGLSNQPQHF
- TRBJ2-7 TRBV10-3 - TGTGCCATCAGTGAGCGAGTCGGGGGGCCCTACGAGCAGTACTTC CAISERVGGPYEQYF
- TRBJ1-1 TRBV7-9 TRBD1 TGTGCCAGCAGCTCCGGAACAGGGGGACCTGAAGCTTTCTTT CASSSGTGGPEAFF
- TRBJ2-7 TRBV4-3 TRBD2 TGCGCCAGCAGCCCGGCAGCGGGGATCTACGAGCAGTACTTC CASSPAAGIYEQYF
once TRBJ2-7 TRBV19 TRBD2 TGTGCCAGTAGTGGACTAGCGACGACGCGGGAGCAGTACTTC CASSGLATTREQYF
- TRBJ1-5 TRBV5-6 - TGTGCCAGCAGTTGGGGAGGGTTTAGCAATCAGCCCCAGCATTTT CASSWGGFSNQPQHF
- TRBJ1-2 TRBV3-1/TRBV3-2 - TGTGCCAGCAGCCTCTCAGAAGGGAGGGGCTATGGCTACACCTTC CASSLSEGRGYGYTF
- TRBJ2-3 TRBV5-6 TRBD2 TGTGCCAGCAGCTACCGACTAGCGGGAGTATTTGCAGATACGCAGTATTTT CASSYRLAGVFADTQYF
- TRBJ2-1 TRBV19 - TGTGCCAGTAGTATCAATGCTGGAGTGCTACCTAATGAGCAGTTCTTC CASSINAGVLPNEQFF
once TRBJ1-1 TRBV19 - TGTGCCAGTAAGCGGACAGTGAACACTGAAGCTTTCTTT CASKRTVNTEAFF
once TRBJ1-2 TRBV27 - TGTGCCAGCAGTTTGAGGACTAACTATGGCTACACCTTC CASSLRTNYGYTF
- TRBJ2-1 TRBV27 - TGTGCCAGCAGCCGAATGGGGGCGGCCAATGAGCAGTTCTTC CASSRMGAANEQFF
- TRBJ2-2 TRBV4-3 - TGCGCCAGCAGCCAAGATACGTCTAGCTCCGGGGAGCTGTTTTTT CASSQDTSSSGELFF
- TRBJ2-4 TRBV21-1 - TGTGCCAGCAGCAAAGCCAGCGGAAAAAACATTCAGTACTTC CASSKASGKNIQYF
- TRBJ1-5 TRBV28 - TGTGCCAGCAGTCAGAATAGCAATCAGCCCCAGCATTTT CASSQNSNQPQHF
- TRBJ1-2 TRBV5-1 - TGCGCCAGCAGCTTAGACAGGACCCAAAACTATGGCTACACCTTC CASSLDRTQNYGYTF
- TRBJ2-5 TRBV27 TRBD1 TGTGCCAGCAGTCCCCGGCTGACAGGGAATCATGAAGAGACCCAGTACTTC CASSPRLTGNHEETQYF
- TRBJ2-7 TRBV6-5 TRBD1 TGTGCCAGCAGTTGGACAGGGAGTTTTTACGAGCAGTACTTC CASSWTGSFYEQYF
- TRBJ1-1 TRBV3-1/TRBV3-2 - TGTGCCAGCAGCCGAACAGGGTCAGGAGCTTTCTTT CASSRTGSGAFF
- TRBJ1-1 TRBV16 TRBD1 TGTGCCAGCAGCCAATGGACAGGGAGCACTGAAGCTTTCTTT CASSQWTGSTEAFF
once TRBJ1-1 TRBV6-5 - TGTGCCAGCAGTTACTCCGAGGCCATGAACACTGAAGCTTTCTTT CASSYSEAMNTEAFF
- TRBJ2-1 TRBV7-6 TRBD2 TGTGCCAGCAGTTTTAAGGCTAGCGGAGCTAACAATGAGCAGTTCTTC CASSFKASGANNEQFF
- TRBJ1-2 TRBV30 - TGTGCCTGGAACAACCAGGGCGTTGGCTACACCTTC CAWNNQGVGYTF
- TRBJ2-7 TRBV7-2 - TGTGCCAGCAGCTTTCAGGGGTCCTACGAGCAGTACTTC CASSFQGSYEQYF
- TRBJ2-1 TRBV10-1 - TGCGCCAGCAAGGGCGGGATCTTCTACAATGAGCAGTTCTTC CASKGGIFYNEQFF